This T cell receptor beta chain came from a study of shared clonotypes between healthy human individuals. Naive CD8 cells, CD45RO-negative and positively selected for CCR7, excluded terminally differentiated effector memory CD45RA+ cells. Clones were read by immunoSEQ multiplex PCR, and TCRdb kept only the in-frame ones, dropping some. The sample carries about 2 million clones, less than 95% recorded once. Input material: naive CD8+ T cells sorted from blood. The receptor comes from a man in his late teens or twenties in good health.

The CDR3 reads CASSAAGTYETQYF. CDR3 DNA: TGTGCCAGCAGCGCGGCAGGGACTTACGAGACCCAGTACTTC. This rearrangement joins TRBV9 to TRBJ2-5; D might be TRBD2 (6 bases). CDR3 size: 14 residues. Between the trimmed V and J ends, which lost 3 bases and 5 bases, there was a span of 14 bases. Germline V gene data show CDR1 as SGDLS and CDR2 as YYNGEE. Full variable domain (missing parts from reference TRBV9 and TRBJ2-5): DSGVTQTPKHLITATGQRVTLRCSPRSGDLSVYWYQQSLDQGLQFLIQYYNGEERAKGNILERFSAQQFPDLHSELNLSSLELGDSALYFCASSAAGTYETQYFGPGTRLLVL.